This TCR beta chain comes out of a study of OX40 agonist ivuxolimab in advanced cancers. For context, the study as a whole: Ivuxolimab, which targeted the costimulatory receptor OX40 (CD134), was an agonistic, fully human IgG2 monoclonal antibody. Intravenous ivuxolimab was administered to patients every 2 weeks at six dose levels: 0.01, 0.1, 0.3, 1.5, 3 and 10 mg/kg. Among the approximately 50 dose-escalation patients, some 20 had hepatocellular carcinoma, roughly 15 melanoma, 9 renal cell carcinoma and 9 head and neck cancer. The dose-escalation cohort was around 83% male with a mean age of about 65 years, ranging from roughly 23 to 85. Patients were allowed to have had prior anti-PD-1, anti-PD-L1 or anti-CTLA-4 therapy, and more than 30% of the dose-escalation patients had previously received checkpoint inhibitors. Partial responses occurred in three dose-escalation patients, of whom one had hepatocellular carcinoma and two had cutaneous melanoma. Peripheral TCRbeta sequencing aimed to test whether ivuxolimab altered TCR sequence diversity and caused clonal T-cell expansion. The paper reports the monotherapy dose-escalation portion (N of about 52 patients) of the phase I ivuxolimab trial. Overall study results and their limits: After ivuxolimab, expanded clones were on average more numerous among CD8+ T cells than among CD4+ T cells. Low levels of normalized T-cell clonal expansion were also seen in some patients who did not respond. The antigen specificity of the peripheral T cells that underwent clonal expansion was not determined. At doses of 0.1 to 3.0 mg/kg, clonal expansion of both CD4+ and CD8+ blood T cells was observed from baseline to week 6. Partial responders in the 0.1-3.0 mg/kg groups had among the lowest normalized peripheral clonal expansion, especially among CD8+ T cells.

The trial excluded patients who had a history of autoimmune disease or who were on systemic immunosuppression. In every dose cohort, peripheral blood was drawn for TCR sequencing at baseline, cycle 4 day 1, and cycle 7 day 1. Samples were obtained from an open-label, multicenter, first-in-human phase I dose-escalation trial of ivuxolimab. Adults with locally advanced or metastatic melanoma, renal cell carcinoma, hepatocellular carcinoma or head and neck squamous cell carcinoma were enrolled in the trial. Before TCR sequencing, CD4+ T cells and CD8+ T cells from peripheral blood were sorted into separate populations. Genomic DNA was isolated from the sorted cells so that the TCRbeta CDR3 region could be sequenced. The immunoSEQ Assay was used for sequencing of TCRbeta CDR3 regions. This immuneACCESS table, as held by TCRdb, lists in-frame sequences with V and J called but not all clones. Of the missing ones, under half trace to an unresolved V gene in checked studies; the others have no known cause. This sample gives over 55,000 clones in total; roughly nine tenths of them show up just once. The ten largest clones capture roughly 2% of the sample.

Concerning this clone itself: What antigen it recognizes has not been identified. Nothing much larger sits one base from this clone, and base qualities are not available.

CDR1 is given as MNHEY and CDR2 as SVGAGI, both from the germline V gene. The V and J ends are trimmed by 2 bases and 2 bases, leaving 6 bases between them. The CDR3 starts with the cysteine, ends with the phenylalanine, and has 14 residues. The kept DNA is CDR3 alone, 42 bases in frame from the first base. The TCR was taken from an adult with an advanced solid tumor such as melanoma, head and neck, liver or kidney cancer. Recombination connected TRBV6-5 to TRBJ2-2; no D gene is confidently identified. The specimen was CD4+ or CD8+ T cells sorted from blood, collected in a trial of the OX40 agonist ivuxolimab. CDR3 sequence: CASSYDPNTGELFF. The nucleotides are TGTGCCAGCAGTTACGACCCCAACACCGGGGAGCTGTTTTTT.